This T cell receptor (beta chain) is drawn from a study of low-dose radiotherapy and immunotherapy resistance in tumors. First-strand cDNA relied on TRAV- and TRBV-specific primers spanning alpha and beta chains. The authors ran 15 to 20 PCR cycles to amplify TCRs with a constant-region primer and V-primer adapter. TCRdb reprocessed the reads with MiXCR, giving one entry per CDR3 protein. The sample holds approximately 84,000 distinct CDR3 sequences, less than 20% seen once. Germline CDR1 reads LNHDA; CDR2 reads SQIVND (reference sequence). The J segment lost 5 bases and the V segment lost 5 bases, leaving 8 bases of the junction unmatched. The CDR3 consists of 15 residues. This clonotype showed up many times. Time point: after trial treatment. Stated treatment: LDRT plus nivolumab, ipilimumab, low-dose cyclophosphamide and aspirin (RACIN trial).

The input for sequencing was PBMCs, taken after low-dose radiotherapy plus immunotherapy. The chain combines TRBV19 with TRBJ2-5, with TRBD1 matching over 10 bases. The clonotype originates from a male donor with prostate cancer. CDR3 sequence reads: CASSLPGQGWETQYF. The CDR3 bases are TGTGCCAGTAGTCTTCCGGGACAGGGGTGGGAGACCCAGTACTTC.